The next 24 T cell receptor beta chains were all read from a single sample in a study of control samples from healthy donors and cancer patients. TCRdb's copy holds only in-frame clones and misses some; the assay was immunoSEQ multiplex PCR. The data hold 130,000 or so clones, with 70% to 90% observed a single time. The specimen was blood. These receptors were collected from a man aged 50-59 years in good health.

The chain carries TRBV21-1 and TRBJ2-4. TRBV21-1 is reported as a pseudogene. This CDR3 spans 16 amino acids. CDR3 sequence reads: CASSKAAGDRENIQYF. DNA for the CDR3: TGTGCCAGCAGCAAAGCAGCAGGAGATAGGGAAAACATTCAGTACTTC.

This clone was counted once. The chain recombines TRBV7-9 with TRBJ2-2; tentatively, D is TRBD1 (6 bases). Trimming took 4 bases from V and 1 from J, leaving 16 bases between them. Germline CDR1 SEHNR, CDR2 FQNEAQ (reference sequence). The CDR3 runs 17 residues. The CDR3 sequence: CASSSGQRGKNTGELFF. Written as DNA, the CDR3 is TGTGCCAGCAGCTCTGGACAGAGGGGGAAGAACACCGGGGAGCTGTTTTTT. The variable domain in full, with the rest retrieved from reference TRBV7-9 and TRBJ2-2, is DTGVSQNPRHKITKRGQNVTFRCDPISEHNRLYWYRQTLGQGPEFLTYFQNEAQLEKSRLLSDRFSAERPKGSFSTLEIQRTEQGDSAMYLCASSSGQRGKNTGELFFGEGSRLTVL.

V usage is TRBV11-3 and J usage is TRBJ2-1; D uncertain. The CDR3 is 16 residues long. Germline CDR1 and CDR2: SGHNT and YENEEA. V lost 1 base and J lost 5, with 15 bases in between. The CDR3 spells CASSLVGLASHNEQFF. The CDR3 DNA sequence: TGTGCCAGCAGCTTAGTGGGGTTAGCTAGTCACAATGAGCAGTTCTTC.

The chain carries TRBV9 and TRBJ2-2, with TRBD1 matching over 12 bases. After removal of 3 bases from V and 7 bases from J, the junction contained 7 bases not matched to a gene. Germline CDR1 SGDLS, CDR2 YYNGEE. The CDR3 totals 16 residues. The CDR3 sequence is CASSARGQGAGGELFF. The CDR3 DNA sequence: TGTGCCAGCAGCGCAAGGGGACAGGGGGCCGGCGGGGAGCTGTTTTTT. Filled out from reference TRBV9 and TRBJ2-2, the complete variable domain reads DSGVTQTPKHLITATGQRVTLRCSPRSGDLSVYWYQQSLDQGLQFLIQYYNGEERAKGNILERFSAQQFPDLHSELNLSSLELGDSALYFCASSARGQGAGGELFFGEGSRLTVL.

V is TRBV11-3 and J is TRBJ2-7, with 11 bases matching TRBD2. Germline V gene data show CDR1 as SGHNT and CDR2 as YENEEA. The CDR3 has 14 residues. V dropped 4 bases and J dropped 3; count of bases not matched to a gene: 2. The CDR3 here is CASSYTSGGYEQYF. CDR3 sequence (DNA): TGTGCCAGCAGCTATACTAGCGGGGGCTACGAGCAGTACTTC.

The V gene is TRBV4-1, the J gene TRBJ1-3, with 9 bases matching TRBD1. Losses at the gene ends were 3 bases for V and 0 bases for J; bases not matched to a gene: 9. There are 18 residues in the CDR3. Germline lookup yields CDR1 MGHRA and CDR2 YSYEKL. The CDR3 sequence is CASSHHSDRGSSGNTIYF. The DNA of the CDR3 is TGCGCCAGCAGCCATCATTCGGACAGGGGAAGCTCTGGAAACACCATATATTTT.

This clone has just one count. This chain uses TRBV10-1 with TRBJ2-1; tentative D call: TRBD1 (6 bases). Trimming took 4 bases from V and 5 from J, leaving 15 bases between them. The CDR3 is made up of 15 amino acids. Germline V gives CDR1 WNHNN, CDR2 SYGVQD (reference sequence). CDR3 in amino acids: CASSGGRGWDNEQFF. The DNA for the CDR3 is TGCGCCAGCAGTGGGGGCAGGGGCTGGGACAATGAGCAGTTCTTC.

The chain has TRBV6-6 and TRBJ1-5; perhaps TRBD1 as D (5 bases). V was pared by 7 bases and J by 4 bases, with 17 bases between. The germline CDR1 and CDR2 sequences are MNHNY and SVGAGI (reference sequence). This CDR3 comprises 15 residues. The CDR3 DNA reads as TGTGCCAGCACTTATCGCCAGGGCTCGAATCAGCCCCAGCATTTT. It is translated as CASTYRQGSNQPQHF.

The rearrangement links TRBV4-1 to TRBJ2-2; either TRBD1 or TRBD2 may supply D (5 bases each). Germline CDR1 MGHRA, CDR2 YSYEKL. Trimming stripped 4 bases from V and 7 bases from J, with 10 bases between. The CDR3 loop spans 13 amino acids. For the CDR3, the DNA is TGCGCCAGCAGCCGAGGGGTACTCGGGGAGCTGTTTTTT. This sequence encodes CASSRGVLGELFF.

The chain is built from TRBV27 and TRBJ2-7; 8 nucleotides align to TRBD1. V shed 3 bases, J shed 3 bases, and the junction held 1 base outside the gene matches. Germline-derived CDR1 and CDR2 are MNHEY and SMNVEV (reference sequence). The CDR3 sequence is 13 residues long. CDR3 nucleotides: TGTGCCAGCAGTTTCGGGACAGGCTACGAGCAGTACTTC. This translates into CASSFGTGYEQYF.

The chain uses TRBV11-2 and TRBJ1-2; D might be TRBD1 (5 bases). The CDR3 has 12 amino acids. The ends were cut back, 3 bases at V and 6 bases at J, with 8 bases in the middle. The germline V gene has CDR1 SGHAT and CDR2 FQNNGV. The CDR3 spells CASSLTDNGYTF. CDR3 DNA sequence: TGTGCCAGCAGCTTGACGGACAATGGCTACACCTTC.

The V and J genes are TRBV7-9 and TRBJ1-1, with D uncertain. V was shortened by 5 bases and J by 6 bases, with 22 bases between the two germline ends. The germline gives CDR1 SEHNR, CDR2 FQNEAQ (reference sequence). The CDR3 extends over 16 amino acids. CDR3 in DNA: TGTGCCAGCAGCCTCCTACTCATGGCGGGTGTAGCTGAAGCTTTCTTT. Translated: CASSLLLMAGVAEAFF.

In its sample, this clone was seen a few times. The CDR3 here is CASSLGWAGYTDTQYF. The CDR3 bases are TGTGCCAGCAGCTTAGGGTGGGCAGGGTACACAGATACGCAGTATTTT. The gene calls are TRBV7-6 and TRBJ2-3; a possible D gene is TRBD1 (5 bases). The CDR3 sequence is 16 residues long. The V and J ends lost 1 base and 2 bases respectively, with 13 bases between them. Germline V lookup: CDR1 SGHVS, CDR2 FNYEAQ.

The chain joins TRBV7-2 to TRBJ2-7; TRBD2 agrees at 14 bases. Per the germline V gene, CDR1 is SGHTA and CDR2 is FQGNSA. V trimming: 5 bases; J trimming: 4 bases; junction bases outside the gene matches: 7. This CDR3 has 16 amino acids. The DNA for the CDR3 is TGTGCCAGCAGCCAAGGGACTAGCGGGGGTCTTTACGAGCAGTACTTC. Protein: CASSQGTSGGLYEQYF.

V is TRBV12-3 or TRBV12-4 and J is TRBJ2-7, with D uncertain. The V gene lost 5 bases and the J gene lost 6 bases, with 8 bases spanning the gap. The CDR3 length is 11 residues. The CDR3 DNA follows: TGTGCCAGCAGTCCCGGTCCCGAGCAGTACTTC. Its protein product is CASSPGPEQYF.

The J gene is TRBJ1-1, the V gene TRBV10-1; TRBD1 is a possible D gene (6 bases). The CDR3 contains 13 residues. CDR1 WNHNN and CDR2 SYGVQD come from the germline V gene (reference sequence). V shed 0 bases and J shed 11 bases, with 13 bases lying between them. The CDR3 region is CASSESNRVRAFF. The CDR3 DNA sequence: TGCGCCAGCAGTGAGTCCAACAGGGTTCGCGCTTTCTTT.

This clone was observed once. V usage is TRBV6-6 and J usage is TRBJ1-1, with a possible D match to TRBD1 (6 bases). This CDR3 is built from 16 residues. V dropped 0 bases and J dropped 5 bases, with 16 bases sitting between them. Germline values: CDR1 MNHNY, CDR2 SVGAGI (reference sequence). CDR3: CASSYSGGGGRTEAFF. The CDR3 coding sequence is TGTGCCAGCAGTTACTCAGGTGGAGGGGGTAGGACTGAAGCTTTCTTT.

CDR3 DNA: TGTGCCAGCAGTGAACAGGTAATGGCCGGCTACACCTTC. Protein sequence: CASSEQVMAGYTF. This chain connects TRBV6-1 to TRBJ1-2; D ambiguous. Looked up from germline, CDR1 is MNHNS and CDR2 is SASEGT. The length of the CDR3 is 13 residues. Trimming pared 2 bases from V and 8 bases from J, leaving 12 bases between.

This clone has a single count. This chain connects TRBV19 to TRBJ2-5; D possibly matches TRBD1 or TRBD2 (5 bases each). Between the trimmed V and J ends, which lost 6 bases and 4 bases, there was a span of 15 bases. Germline V gene sequence: CDR1 LNHDA, CDR2 SQIVND (reference sequence). CDR3 length equals 14 residues. CDR3 amino acids: CASSRGPVGETQYF. As DNA, the CDR3 is TGTGCCAGTAGCCGGGGACCTGTCGGAGAGACCCAGTACTTC.

The gene calls are TRBV7-3 and TRBJ1-6; possibly TRBD1 for D (5 bases). The CDR3 runs to 15 residues. Between the trimmed V and J ends, which lost 3 bases and 10 bases, there was a span of 16 bases. Germline CDR1 reads SGHTA; CDR2 reads FQGTGA. CDR3 in amino acids: CASSFSPGSGSPLHF. CDR3 DNA sequence: TGTGCCAGCAGCTTTTCCCCAGGGTCAGGATCACCCCTCCACTTT.

CDR3: CASSPTWDQPQHF. Here the CDR3 DNA reads TGTGCCAGCTCTCCAACATGGGATCAGCCCCAGCATTTT. The genes are TRBV18 and TRBJ1-5; D is unresolved. The CDR3 sequence is 13 residues long. Germline V gene sequence: CDR1 KGHSH, CDR2 LQKENI. The V end was cut by 6 bases, the J end by 5 bases, with 11 bases between.

The chain is built from TRBV9 and TRBJ1-3; D gene unclear. The CDR3 is 13 amino acids. CDR1 and CDR2 from the germline V gene are SGDLS and YYNGEE. V was trimmed by 4 bases and J by 3 bases, leaving 8 bases between them. The CDR3 loop reads CASSKLSGNTIYF. DNA for the CDR3: TGTGCCAGCAGCAAATTAAGTGGAAACACCATATATTTT.

The gene calls are TRBV5-8 and TRBJ2-3; possible D gene TRBD1, 5 bases. The V gene's germline CDR1 is SGHTS and CDR2 YDEGEE. V shed 3 bases and J shed 0 bases, with 8 bases lying between them. The CDR3 loop spans 14 amino acids. The CDR3 DNA sequence: TGTGCCAGCAGCTCTGGGGCTAGCACAGATACGCAGTATTTT. It encodes CASSSGASTDTQYF.

The chain combines TRBV7-2 with TRBJ2-1; 12 nucleotides align to TRBD2. The CDR3 runs to 17 residues. The germline gives CDR1 SGHTA, CDR2 FQGNSA. V gave up 5 bases and J gave up 8 bases; unmatched junction bases: 13. CDR3 bases: TGTGCCAGCAGCGACCAGCCCCTAGCGGGGGGGCTAGATGAGCAGTTCTTC. Translating gives CASSDQPLAGGLDEQFF.